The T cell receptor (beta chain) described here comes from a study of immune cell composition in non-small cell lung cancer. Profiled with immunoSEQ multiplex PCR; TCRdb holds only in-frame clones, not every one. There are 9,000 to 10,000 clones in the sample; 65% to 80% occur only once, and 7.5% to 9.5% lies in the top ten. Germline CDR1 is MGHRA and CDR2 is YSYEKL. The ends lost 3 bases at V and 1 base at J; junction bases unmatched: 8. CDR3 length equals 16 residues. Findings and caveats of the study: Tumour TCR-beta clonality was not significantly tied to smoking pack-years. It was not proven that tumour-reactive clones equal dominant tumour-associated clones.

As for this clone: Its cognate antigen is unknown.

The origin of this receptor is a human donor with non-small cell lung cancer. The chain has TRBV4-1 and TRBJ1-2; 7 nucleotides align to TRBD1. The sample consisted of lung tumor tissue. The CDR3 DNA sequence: TGCGCCAGCAGCCAGGCGGAGGGACAGAATAACTATGGCTACACCTTC. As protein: CASSQAEGQNNYGYTF.